This T cell receptor beta chain was identified in a study of OX40 agonist ivuxolimab in advanced cancers. Study-wide background: Partial responses, seen in three patients, involved one hepatocellular carcinoma and two cutaneous melanomas.

Data came from immunoSEQ multiplex PCR; TCRdb stores just in-frame clones and leaves some out. The table has roughly 75,000 clones, 90% seen once. Points on this clone: Its antigen remains unidentified.

The germline V gene has CDR1 MGHRA and CDR2 YSYEKL. The length of the CDR3 is 14 residues. The ends were cut back, 0 bases at V and 3 bases at J, with 9 bases in the middle. Findings and limits, study-wide: At doses 0.1 to 3.0 mg/kg, CD4+ and CD8+ clones expanded.

This receptor was obtained from an adult with an advanced solid tumor such as melanoma, head and neck, liver or kidney cancer. The chain joins TRBV4-1 to TRBJ2-7; a possible D gene is TRBD2 (5 bases). This specimen consisted of CD4+ or CD8+ T cells sorted from blood, obtained in a trial of the OX40 agonist ivuxolimab. CDR3 protein: CASSQEHGNYEQYF. As DNA, the CDR3 is TGCGCCAGCAGCCAAGAGCACGGGAACTACGAGCAGTACTTC.